The present entry profiles one T cell receptor (beta chain) with its context. The antigen is undetermined. Trimming removed 5 bases at V and 0 bases at J, with 10 bases between. Germline CDR1 and CDR2: SGHTS and YDEGEE. There are 14 residues in the CDR3. This sample stems from a study of cytomegalovirus exposure and HLA in healthy donors. General study points: Most TCRs appeared rarely, but some public TCRs recurred in many donors. Among the CMV-associated chains, a few were confirmed in vitro as specific for CMV antigens.

The PCR contained 60 Vbeta and 13 Jbeta primers. Produced via immunoSEQ multiplex PCR; TCRdb's table is partial and in-frame only. The data show under 70,000 clones, approximately 71% seen once. Material: PBMCs. The receptor was derived from a young woman in good health and CMV-seronegative. The rearrangement links TRBV5-8 to TRBJ2-3, with D tentatively TRBD2 (5 bases). CDR3: CASRDSISTDTQYF. The CDR3 coding sequence is TGTGCCAGCAGGGACTCCATAAGCACAGATACGCAGTATTTT.